The 32 T cell receptor beta chains reported below all come from one sample, sequenced in a study of blood T cell repertoires in COVID-19. Repertoires were generated with immunoSEQ multiplex PCR, while TCRdb's copy carries only in-frame clones and drops some. The sample comprises roughly 380,000 clones, about 88% of which are singletons, and about 1.6% rests with the top ten. The sample consisted of peripheral blood. Source of these receptors: a woman in her thirties or forties with COVID-19, enrolled during active disease.

V gene TRBV5-4 combines with J gene TRBJ2-1; the match to TRBD2 covers 7 bases. From germline, CDR1 is SGHNT and CDR2 YYREEE (reference sequence). Trimming took 3 bases from V and 4 from J; bases not matched to a gene: 10. The CDR3 has 16 residues. CDR3 DNA sequence: TGTGCCAGCAGCTCTATTGAGGGAGGGCAATACAATGAGCAGTTCTTC. Encoded protein: CASSSIEGGQYNEQFF.

The chain couples TRBV2 to TRBJ1-4; D not resolved. Trimming stripped 6 bases from V and 0 bases from J, with 8 bases between. The CDR3 has 14 residues. Germline CDR1 and CDR2: SNHLY and FYNNEI. In DNA, the CDR3 is TGTGCCAGCAGGGGAGTTGCAACTAATGAAAAACTGTTTTTT. Translated: CASRGVATNEKLFF. Filled out from reference TRBV2 and TRBJ1-4, the complete variable domain reads EPEVTQTPSHQVTQMGQEVILRCVPISNHLYFYWYRQILGQKVEFLVSFYNNEISEKSEIFDDQFSVERPDGSNFTLKIRSTKLEDSAMYFCASRGVATNEKLFFGSGTQLSVL.

V and J are TRBV7-9 and TRBJ2-7; 11 positions match TRBD1. Germline V gene lookup returns CDR1 SEHNR and CDR2 FQNEAQ (reference sequence). V lost 2 bases and J lost 3; bases outside the gene matches: 3. The CDR3 runs to 15 residues. The CDR3 DNA reads TGTGCCAGCAGCTTAACCGGGACAGGGGGCTACGAGCAGTACTTC. Its protein product is CASSLTGTGGYEQYF.

This chain uses TRBV12-3 or TRBV12-4 with TRBJ1-1, with D unresolved. The CDR3 contains 13 residues. Trimming took off 5 bases at V and 0 bases at J, with 7 bases between the two ends. The CDR3 nucleotides are TGTGCCAGCAGTACGGAGTTGAACACTGAAGCTTTCTTT. Translation gives CASSTELNTEAFF.

The CDR3 here is CASSLNREGQETQYF. The CDR3 coding sequence is TGCGCCAGCAGTCTAAACAGGGAAGGACAAGAGACCCAGTACTTC. The genes are TRBV10-1 and TRBJ2-5, with D tentatively TRBD1 (6 bases). V lost 5 bases and J lost 2, with 15 bases in between. The CDR3 has 15 residues. From germline, CDR1 is WNHNN and CDR2 SYGVQD (reference sequence).

This clone was seen once. V usage is TRBV19 and J usage is TRBJ1-2; D may be TRBD1 (6 bases). This CDR3 is 12 amino acids long. V was shortened by 7 bases and J by 4 bases, with 10 bases between the two germline ends. The germline CDR1 and CDR2 sequences are LNHDA and SQIVND (reference sequence). As DNA, the CDR3 is TGTGCCAGTACTACAGGGATCTATGGCTACACCTTC. It translates to CASTTGIYGYTF.

This rearrangement joins TRBV24-1 to TRBJ2-2; tentative D call: TRBD1 (5 bases). V was clipped by 4 bases and J by 4 bases, with 12 bases between them. The germline V gene encodes CDR1 KGHDR and CDR2 SFDVKD. The CDR3 totals 15 residues. As DNA, the CDR3 is TGTGCCACCAGTGACCGAAGGGGCGGCACCGGGGAGCTGTTTTTT. Its translation is CATSDRRGGTGELFF.

This clone has more than one count but fewer than ten. V and J are TRBV27 and TRBJ1-1; maybe TRBD1 (5 bases). Trimming shortened V by 3 bases and J by 6 bases, and 17 bases separated the two germline ends. The V gene's germline CDR1 is MNHEY and CDR2 SMNVEV (reference sequence). The CDR3 totals 15 residues. The CDR3 is CASSFVAYGRAEAFF. The CDR3 DNA sequence: TGTGCCAGCAGTTTCGTGGCTTACGGCAGGGCTGAAGCTTTCTTT.

This chain joins TRBV28 and TRBJ1-4; D is uncertain. Per germline, CDR1 MDHEN and CDR2 SYDVKM. V was cut by 5 bases and J by 5 bases, with 15 bases left in between. The CDR3 runs to 15 residues. The CDR3 loop is CASSPQGVFNEKLFF. The CDR3 DNA reads as TGTGCCAGCAGTCCTCAAGGAGTCTTCAATGAAAAACTGTTTTTT.

The V call is TRBV24-1, the J call TRBJ1-1; 8 nucleotides align to TRBD1. V shed 5 bases and J 6 bases; nucleotides not matched to a gene: 4. Per the germline V gene, CDR1 is KGHDR and CDR2 is SFDVKD. CDR3 length: 13 amino acids. The CDR3 sequence is CATSGQGTPEAFF. The CDR3 bases are TGTGCCACCAGTGGACAGGGGACTCCTGAAGCTTTCTTT.

The V and J genes are TRBV29-1 and TRBJ1-1; 7 nucleotides align to TRBD1. V lost 5 bases, J lost 8 bases, and 5 bases stayed unmatched. This CDR3 is built from 11 residues. CDR1 is SQVTM, CDR2 ANQGSEA, per germline. The CDR3 DNA reads as TGCAGCGTTCAGGGGGGCTGGGAAGCTTTCTTT. As protein: CSVQGGWEAFF.

The chain employs TRBV28 and TRBJ1-1; 9 bases line up with TRBD1. The germline V gene encodes CDR1 MDHEN and CDR2 SYDVKM. CDR3 size: 15 residues. The V and J ends lost 10 bases and 1 base, in that order; junction bases with no gene match: 10. CDR3 protein: CATRDRELGNTEAFF. CDR3 in DNA: TGTGCCACGCGGGACAGGGAACTGGGGAACACTGAAGCTTTCTTT.

This chain uses TRBV5-1 with TRBJ2-1; TRBD2 matches 12 bases. V lost 1 base and J lost 4; bases outside the gene matches: 0. The CDR3 is 15 amino acids. Germline V gene sequence: CDR1 SGHRS, CDR2 YFSETQ. CDR3 nucleotides: TGCGCCAGCAGCTTGCTAGCGGGAGGGTACAATGAGCAGTTCTTC. This encodes CASSLLAGGYNEQFF.

The chain joins TRBV5-8 to TRBJ2-3, with 7 bases aligning to TRBD2. CDR1 is SGHTS and CDR2 is YDEGEE in the germline V gene. The CDR3 length is 15 residues. V shed 2 bases, J shed 2 bases, and the junction held 5 bases outside the gene matches. CDR3 sequence: CASSLRGDSTDTQYF. CDR3 nucleotides: TGTGCCAGCAGCTTACGGGGGGACTCCACAGATACGCAGTATTTT.

The V call is TRBV14, the J call TRBJ2-2, with 11 bases lining up with TRBD2. J lost 8 bases, V lost 3 bases, and 8 bases had no gene match. The CDR3 is 16 amino acids. Germline V gene lookup returns CDR1 SGHDN and CDR2 FVKESK. The CDR3 sequence: CASSHQLAGAGGELFF. The CDR3 DNA is TGTGCCAGCAGCCACCAACTAGCGGGGGCCGGTGGGGAGCTGTTTTTT. Full variable domain (missing parts from reference TRBV14 and TRBJ2-2): EAGVTQFPSHSVIEKGQTVTLRCDPISGHDNLYWYRRVMGKEIKFLLHFVKESKQDESGMPNNRFLAERTGGTYSTLKVQPAELEDSGVYFCASSHQLAGAGGELFFGEGSRLTVL.

The chain uses TRBV7-8 and TRBJ2-3; 8 bases are a match to TRBD1. Germline CDR1 reads SGHVS; CDR2 reads FQNEAQ. J gave up 6 bases and V 5 bases, and 16 bases lay outside the gene matches. There are 17 residues in the CDR3. Here the CDR3 DNA reads TGTGCCAGCAGCCCCCGCCCGATGGACAGGGCAGCGGATACGCAGTATTTT. Translated, it gives CASSPRPMDRAADTQYF.

The CDR3 DNA follows: TGTGCCAGCACCACTCGTAGCTCCTACAATGAGCAGTTCTTC. Translated: CASTTRSSYNEQFF. The chain recombines TRBV28 with TRBJ2-1; D gene uncertain. Between the trimmed V and J ends, which lost 7 bases and 0 bases, there was a span of 10 bases. This CDR3 has 14 residues. The germline CDR1 and CDR2 sequences are MDHEN and SYDVKM.

The chain recombines TRBV12-1 with TRBJ2-7; the table gives TRBD2 as D, unverified against the DNA. TRBV12-1 is a pseudogene locus. The CDR3 contains 13 residues. The CDR3 here is CASSFVSGYEQYF. The DNA for the CDR3 is TGTGCCAGCAGCTTTGTTTCGGGATACGAGCAGTACTTC.

The J gene is TRBJ2-7, the V gene TRBV29-1, with a weak D call TRBD2 (7 bases). V dropped 5 bases and J dropped 2 bases, with 19 bases sitting between them. The CDR3 length is 15 residues. Germline V gene data show CDR1 as SQVTM and CDR2 as ANQGSEA. The CDR3 loop is CSVQGGLGGTYEQYF. In DNA, the CDR3 is TGCAGCGTTCAGGGAGGACTAGGGGGGACCTACGAGCAGTACTTC.

The genes are TRBV28 and TRBJ1-2; 8 nucleotides match TRBD1. CDR3 size: 14 residues. Germline-derived CDR1 and CDR2 are MDHEN and SYDVKM. V shed 5 bases and J 3 bases; nucleotides not matched to a gene: 5. CDR3 DNA: TGTGCCAGCAGTCACGGACAGGGCGACTATGGCTACACCTTC. Its translation: CASSHGQGDYGYTF.

This chain connects TRBV15 to TRBJ2-7, with D hard to call. Between the trimmed V and J ends, which lost 0 bases and 5 bases, there was a span of 14 bases. Germline CDR1 reads LNHNV; CDR2 reads YYDKDF (reference sequence). There are 15 residues in the CDR3. The CDR3, as DNA: TGTGCCACCAGCAGAGATTGGCAGGTTGTCAACGAGCAGTACTTC. Translated: CATSRDWQVVNEQYF.

The chain recombines TRBV28 with TRBJ1-2; D is possibly TRBD1 (6 bases). CDR1 is MDHEN, CDR2 SYDVKM, per germline. The length of the CDR3 is 13 residues. The V and J ends lost 5 bases and 7 bases respectively, with 14 bases between them. The CDR3 protein is CASSLNAGVGYTF. CDR3 bases: TGTGCCAGCAGTCTAAATGCAGGGGTTGGCTACACCTTC.

This chain joins TRBV6-5 and TRBJ1-5; D is possibly TRBD1 (6 bases). CDR1 is MNHEY, CDR2 SVGAGI, per germline. V lost 6 bases to trimming and J lost 4 bases, with 10 bases between them. The CDR3 loop spans 13 amino acids. CDR3 nucleotides: TGTGCCAGCAGCGGGACACTTAATCAGCCCCAGCATTTT. It is translated as CASSGTLNQPQHF.

The chain uses TRBV27 and TRBJ1-1; perhaps TRBD1 as D (5 bases). The germline V gene encodes CDR1 MNHEY and CDR2 SMNVEV (reference sequence). Trimming took off 7 bases at V and 1 base at J, with 16 bases between the two ends. This CDR3 spans 15 amino acids. In DNA form, the CDR3 reads TGTGCCAGCACTACGGGGGGACGTCGGAACACTGAAGCTTTCTTT. Amino acids: CASTTGGRRNTEAFF.

The V gene is TRBV7-2, the J gene TRBJ1-6; a possible D gene is TRBD1 (6 bases). Trimming shortened V by 1 base and J by 3 bases, and 13 bases separated the two germline ends. The germline V gene encodes CDR1 SGHTA and CDR2 FQGNSA. The CDR3 has 17 residues. CDR3 sequence (DNA): TGTGCCAGCAGCTTAGGGTGGGGGCGAGGCTATAATTCACCCCTCCACTTT. This codes for CASSLGWGRGYNSPLHF.

The chain is built from TRBV18 and TRBJ1-1; D is unresolved. The CDR3 spans 12 residues. V dropped 2 bases and J dropped 3 bases, with 4 bases sitting between them. The germline V gene has CDR1 KGHSH and CDR2 LQKENI. The CDR3 sequence: CASSPLDTEAFF. The CDR3 bases are TGTGCCAGCTCACCATTAGACACTGAAGCTTTCTTT.

This chain links TRBV5-8 with TRBJ1-4; TRBD1 aligns across 8 bases. Germline CDR1 SGHTS, CDR2 YDEGEE. CDR3 length: 14 amino acids. After removal of 8 bases from V and 3 bases from J, the junction contained 6 bases not matched to a gene. The CDR3: CASGQGSANEKLFF. The CDR3 DNA sequence: TGTGCCAGTGGACAGGGTAGCGCTAATGAAAAACTGTTTTTT.

This chain links TRBV15 with TRBJ1-2, with TRBD1 identical over 8 bases. The V gene's germline CDR1 is LNHNV and CDR2 YYDKDF (reference sequence). Germline trimming cut 0 bases from V and 10 bases from J; bases unmatched to any gene: 7. CDR3 size: 14 residues. The CDR3 region is CATSREPGTGDYTF. The CDR3 coding sequence is TGTGCCACCAGCAGAGAGCCCGGGACAGGAGACTACACCTTC.

The chain is built from TRBV7-8 and TRBJ1-2; D gene unclear. The CDR3 is 14 amino acids. The germline V gene encodes CDR1 SGHVS and CDR2 FQNEAQ. V lost 1 base to trimming and J lost 0 bases, with 6 bases between them. CDR3 in DNA: TGTGCCAGCAGCTTAGGGGCCGCTAACTATGGCTACACCTTC. Encoded protein: CASSLGAANYGYTF. Based on the CDR3 plus reference TRBV7-8 and TRBJ1-2, the full variable domain is GAGVSQSPRYKVAKRGQDVALRCDPISGHVSLFWYQQALGQGPEFLTYFQNEAQLDKSGLPSDRFFAERPEGSVSTLKIQRTQQEDSAVYLCASSLGAANYGYTFGSGTRLTVV.

This clone appeared a few times. The V gene is TRBV19, the J gene TRBJ1-6; TRBD1 matches at 12 bases. The CDR3 spans 18 residues. V was pared by 5 bases and J by 7 bases, with 12 bases of the junction left unmatched. The V gene's germline CDR1 is LNHDA and CDR2 SQIVND (reference sequence). The CDR3 sequence: CASSFQTGTGGLNSPLHF. Here the CDR3 DNA reads TGTGCCAGTAGTTTTCAAACCGGGACAGGGGGCTTGAATTCACCCCTCCACTTT.

The chain links TRBV19 to TRBJ1-1; D is unclear. The germline CDR1 and CDR2 sequences are LNHDA and SQIVND (reference sequence). The CDR3 totals 14 residues. V lost 7 bases and J 0 bases, leaving 12 bases between the germline ends. The CDR3 spells CASTKWELNTEAFF. DNA for the CDR3: TGTGCCAGTACTAAGTGGGAGTTGAACACTGAAGCTTTCTTT.

This clone was seen only a few times. V usage is TRBV28 and J usage is TRBJ1-2; D gene uncertain. The CDR3 is 12 residues long. Germline CDR1 and CDR2: MDHEN and SYDVKM. V lost 2 bases and J lost 1, with 2 bases in between. CDR3 in amino acids: CASSLLNYGYTF. The CDR3, as DNA: TGTGCCAGCAGTTTACTTAACTATGGCTACACCTTC.